This T cell receptor (beta chain) was identified during a study of metastatic and nonmetastatic thyroid tumors. Study in general: Malignant and benign thyroid patients had repertoires compared in peripheral blood and tumor or nodule tissue.

This clone was seen a handful of times. CDR1 and CDR2 (germline): SEHNR, FQNEAQ (reference sequence). The CDR3 is 12 amino acids. J lost 9 bases, V lost 4 bases, and 3 bases had no gene match. Nobody among the patients had been given any treatment before thyroid surgery. TCRdb redid the clone calls on the PCR reads using MiXCR. The sample has 14,000 to 15,000 clones; roughly 25% are singletons. The sample taken for sequencing was tumor tissue. The V and J genes are TRBV7-9 and TRBJ2-1; TRBD2 matches 7 bases. The receptor was isolated from a female donor with papillary thyroid cancer or a benign thyroid nodule (not recorded which). Some clones in this sample may be carry-over from other donors' samples. The CDR3 nucleotides are TGTGCCAGCAGCTCCTCTAGCGGTGAGCAGTTCTTC. Amino acids: CASSSSSGEQFF. The variable domain in full, with the rest retrieved from reference TRBV7-9 and TRBJ2-1, is DTGVSQNPRHKITKRGQNVTFRCDPISEHNRLYWYRQTLGQGPEFLTYFQNEAQLEKSRLLSDRFSAERPKGSFSTLEIQRTEQGDSAMYLCASSSSSGEQFFGPGTRLTVL.